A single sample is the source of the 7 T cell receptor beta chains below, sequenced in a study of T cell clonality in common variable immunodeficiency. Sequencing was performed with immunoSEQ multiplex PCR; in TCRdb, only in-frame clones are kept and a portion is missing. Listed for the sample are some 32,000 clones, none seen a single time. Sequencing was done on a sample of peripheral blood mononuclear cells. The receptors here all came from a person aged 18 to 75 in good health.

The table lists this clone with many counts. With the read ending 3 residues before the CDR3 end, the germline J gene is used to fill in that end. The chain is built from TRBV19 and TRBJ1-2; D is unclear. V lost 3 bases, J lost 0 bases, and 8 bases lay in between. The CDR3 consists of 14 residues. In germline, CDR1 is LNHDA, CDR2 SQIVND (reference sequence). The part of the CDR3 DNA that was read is TGTGCCAGTAGTATCCCCCCTTCTAACTATGGC. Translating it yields CASSIPPSNYG. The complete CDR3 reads CASSIPPSNYGYTF.

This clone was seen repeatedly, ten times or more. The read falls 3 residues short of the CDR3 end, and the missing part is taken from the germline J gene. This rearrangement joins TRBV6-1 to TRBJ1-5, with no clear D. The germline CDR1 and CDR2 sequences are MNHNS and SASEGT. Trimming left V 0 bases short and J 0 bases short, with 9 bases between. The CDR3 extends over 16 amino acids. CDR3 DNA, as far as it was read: TGTGCCAGCAGTGAAGCGATCCAGAATAGCAATCAGCCC. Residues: CASSEAIQNSNQP. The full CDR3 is CASSEAIQNSNQPQHF.

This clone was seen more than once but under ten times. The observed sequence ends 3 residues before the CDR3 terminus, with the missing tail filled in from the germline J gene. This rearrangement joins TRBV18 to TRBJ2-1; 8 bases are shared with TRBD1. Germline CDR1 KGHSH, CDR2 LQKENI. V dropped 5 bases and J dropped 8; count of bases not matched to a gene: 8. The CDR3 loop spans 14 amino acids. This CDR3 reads CASSDKTGDDEQFF. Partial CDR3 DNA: TGTGCCAGCTCAGACAAGACAGGGGACGATGAG.

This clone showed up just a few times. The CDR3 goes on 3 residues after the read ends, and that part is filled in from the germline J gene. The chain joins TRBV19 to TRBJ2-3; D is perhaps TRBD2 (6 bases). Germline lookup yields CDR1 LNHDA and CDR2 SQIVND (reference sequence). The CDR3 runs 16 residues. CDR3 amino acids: CASSIGGASPRETQYF. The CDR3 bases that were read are TGTGCCAGTAGTATAGGAGGGGCTAGTCCCCGGGAGACG.

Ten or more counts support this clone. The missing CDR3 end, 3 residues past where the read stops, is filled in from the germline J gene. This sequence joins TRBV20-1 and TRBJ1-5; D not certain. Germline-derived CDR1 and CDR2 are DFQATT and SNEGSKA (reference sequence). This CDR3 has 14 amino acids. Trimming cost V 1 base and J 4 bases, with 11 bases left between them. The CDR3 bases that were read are TGCAGTGCTAGAGCCCCAGGCCGGAATCAGCCC. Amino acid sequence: CSARAPGRNQP. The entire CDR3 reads CSARAPGRNQPQHF.

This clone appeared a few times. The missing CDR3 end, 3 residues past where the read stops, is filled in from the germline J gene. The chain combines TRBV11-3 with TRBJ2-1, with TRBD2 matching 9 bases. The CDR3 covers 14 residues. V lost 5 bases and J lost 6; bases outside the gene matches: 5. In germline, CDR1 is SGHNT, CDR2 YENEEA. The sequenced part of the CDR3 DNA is TGTGCCAGCAGCACCGGACTAGCGTTCAATGAG. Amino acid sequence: CASSTGLAFNE. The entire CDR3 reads CASSTGLAFNEQFF.

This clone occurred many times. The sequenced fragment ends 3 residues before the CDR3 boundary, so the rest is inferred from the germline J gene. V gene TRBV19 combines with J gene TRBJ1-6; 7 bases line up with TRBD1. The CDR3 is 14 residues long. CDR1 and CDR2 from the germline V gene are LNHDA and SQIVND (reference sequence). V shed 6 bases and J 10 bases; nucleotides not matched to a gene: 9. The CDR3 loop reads CASRNRGVYSPLHF. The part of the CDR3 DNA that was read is TGTGCCAGTAGGAACAGGGGCGTTTACTCACCC.